This T cell receptor (beta chain) was identified during a study of identical twins. A word on this clonotype: Its antigen is undetermined. One junction end disagrees with the germline gene, perhaps due to a read error.

Template switching added a universal primer site, and cDNA bore unique molecular identifiers. TCRdb re-derived calls from the 5' RACE reads in MiXCR, one entry per CDR3 protein. Here the sample spans approximately 890,000 distinct CDR3 sequences, roughly an eighth being singletons. Study findings and constraints: Whereas memory repertoires showed no such difference, abundant cord blood beta clonotypes carried fewer insertions. The study reached conclusions through statistical analysis that was cross-sectional, not following the same donors. Part of the zero-insertion signal could reflect confounding by invariant MAIT and iNKT cells.

Germline V gene data show CDR1 as ENHRY and CDR2 as SYGVKD. CDR3 length: 18 residues. These data are also associated with another study on yellow fever vaccine responses in identical twins.

Sequences were obtained from PBMCs. The chain uses TRBV10-3 and TRBJ2-1; 10 bases agree with TRBD2. The clonotype was recovered from a woman aged 18-29 years in good health. The CDR3 nucleotides read TGTACCATCAGTTTCCCAGCGGGGGGGCCACCCTCCTACAATGAGCAGTTCTTC. Amino acid sequence: CTISFPAGGPPSYNEQFF.